This T cell receptor beta chain was observed in a study of Tregs in tolerant kidney transplant recipients. Profiling relied on immunoSEQ multiplex PCR, and the TCRdb table lists in-frame clones only, not all of them. The sample has nearly 95,000 clones; over 85% are singletons. Unstimulated Tregs (CD4+CD25+CD127-) and CD4+CD25- non-Tregs were sorted from PBMCs. This CDR3 has 13 residues. V shed 5 bases and J shed 4 bases, with 12 bases lying between them. Germline-derived CDR1 and CDR2 are MNHNY and SVGAGI (reference sequence). This specimen consisted of CD4+ T cells from blood, obtained before the transplant. This TCR was sampled from a human donor who received a combined kidney and bone marrow transplant. This chain joins TRBV6-6 and TRBJ2-7; D possibly corresponds to TRBD1 (6 bases). The CDR3: CASSKLQGYEQYF. The CDR3 DNA reads as TGTGCCAGCAGTAAGCTACAGGGTTACGAGCAGTACTTC.